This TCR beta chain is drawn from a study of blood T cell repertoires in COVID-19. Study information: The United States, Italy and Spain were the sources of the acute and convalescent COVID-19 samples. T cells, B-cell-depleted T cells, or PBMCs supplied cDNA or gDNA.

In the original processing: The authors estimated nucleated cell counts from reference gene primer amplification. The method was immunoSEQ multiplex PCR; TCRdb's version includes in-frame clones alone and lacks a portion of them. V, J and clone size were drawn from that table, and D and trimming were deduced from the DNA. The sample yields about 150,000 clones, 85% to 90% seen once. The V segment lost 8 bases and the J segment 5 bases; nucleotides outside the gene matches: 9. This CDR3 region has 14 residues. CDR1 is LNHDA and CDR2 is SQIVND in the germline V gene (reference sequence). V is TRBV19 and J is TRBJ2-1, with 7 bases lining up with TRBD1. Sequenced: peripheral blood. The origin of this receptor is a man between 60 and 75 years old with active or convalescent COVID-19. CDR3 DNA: TGTGCCAGTCATAGTATCGGGACAGACAATGAGCAGTTCTTC. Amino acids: CASHSIGTDNEQFF.